The clone carrying this TCR beta chain has more than one count but fewer than ten. Its target is unknown. This specimen comes from a study of CD8 T cells in ankylosing spondylitis. Study-wide points: Blood of patients with ankylosing spondylitis appeared to be characterized by a TCR beta motif of seven or eight highly homologous variants. Researchers report that disease-linked clones proved CD8+ and relatively rare in peripheral blood.

The CDR3 is 14 amino acids. The germline CDR1 and CDR2 sequences are MNHNS and SASEGT. V trimming: 8 bases; J trimming: 0 bases; junction bases outside the gene matches: 2. TCRdb re-called the 5' RACE reads with MiXCR, one entry per CDR3 protein. Here the sample spans almost 400,000 distinct CDR3 sequences, under 25% being singletons. The rearrangement uses TRBV6-1 and TRBJ2-2; 8 nucleotides agree with TRBD1. The sequence came from a male donor with ankylosing spondylitis. Sequencing was done on a sample of blood, either unsorted or a sorted T cell fraction (not recorded which). The CDR3 nucleotides read TGTGCCAGCGGACAGGGTCCGAACACCGGGGAGCTGTTTTTT. Its translation: CASGQGPNTGELFF.